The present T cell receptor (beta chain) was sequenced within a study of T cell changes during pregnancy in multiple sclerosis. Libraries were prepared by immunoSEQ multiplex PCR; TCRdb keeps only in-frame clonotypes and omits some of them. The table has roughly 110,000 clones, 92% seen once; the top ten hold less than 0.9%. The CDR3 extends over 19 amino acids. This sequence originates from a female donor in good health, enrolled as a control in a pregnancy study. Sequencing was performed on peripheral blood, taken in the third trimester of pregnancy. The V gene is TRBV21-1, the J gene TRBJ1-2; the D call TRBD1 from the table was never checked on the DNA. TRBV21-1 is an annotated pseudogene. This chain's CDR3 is CASSNPTGGQGEICYGYTF. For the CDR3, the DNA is TGTGCCAGCAGCAACCCCACAGGGGGACAGGGGGAGATATGCTATGGCTACACCTTC.